This T cell receptor beta chain is drawn from a study of CD8+CD57+ T cells in acquired aplastic anemia. Study overall: Sorted CD4+ and CD8+ cells gave an average of approximately 3.4 ug of DNA. The study's findings and limits: CD8+ Simpson's diversity in patients was not significantly different from that in controls. About 29 CD8+ CDR3 sequences occurred in both the patients and the controls.

In germline, CDR1 is MNHNS, CDR2 SASEGT. The CDR3 spans 12 residues. Remarks on this clonotype: Its antigen is not known. The junction shows a germline mismatch at one end, possibly a read error.

Both TCR beta VDJ combination and CDR3 sequence profiling were carried out. Genomic DNA was the template for this profiling. TCRdb recomputed calls from the reads with MiXCR, one row per CDR3 protein. The sample includes 200,000 or so distinct CDR3 sequences, about 64% seen only once; the top ten take approximately 44%. The sequence was obtained from a human donor with severe aplastic anemia or a healthy control (not recorded which). The sample was sorted CD4+, CD8+, or CD8+CD57+ T cells (not recorded which) from PBMCs. V and J are TRBV6-1 and TRBJ2-7; 11 bases fit TRBD2. The CDR3 loop reads CATFYTGTSGIF. In nucleotides, the CDR3 is TGTGCCACTTTCTATACCGGGACTAGCGGAATTTTC.